Below, 11 T cell receptor beta chains from the same sample are listed, as sequenced in a study of control samples from healthy donors and cancer patients. Some clones are missing from TCRdb's copy, which holds only in-frame ones; the method was immunoSEQ multiplex PCR. The sample has fewer than 110,000 clones; around 89% are singletons. The specimen was PBMCs. These receptors were taken from a man aged 60-69 years with lung cancer.

J is TRBJ2-5 and V is TRBV7-7; D possibly matches TRBD1 or TRBD2 (5 bases each). Germline CDR1 reads SSHAT; CDR2 reads FNYEAQ (reference sequence). V shed 2 bases and J shed 1 base, with 14 bases lying between them. CDR3 size: 16 residues. The CDR3, as DNA: TGTGCCAGCAGCTTAAGTCCCGGGGCGGGCCAAGAGACCCAGTACTTC. As protein: CASSLSPGAGQETQYF. The entire variable domain, with the rest obtained from reference TRBV7-7 and TRBJ2-5, is as follows: GAGVSQSPRYKVTKRGQDVTLRCDPISSHATLYWYQQALGQGPEFLTYFNYEAQPDKSGLPSDRFSAERPEGSISTLTIQRTEQRDSAMYRCASSLSPGAGQETQYFGPGTRLLVL.

The V gene is TRBV4-2, the J gene TRBJ1-2, with D tentatively TRBD1 (6 bases). V lost 0 bases, J lost 9 bases, and 8 bases lay in between. This CDR3 is 12 amino acids long. Germline values: CDR1 LGHNA, CDR2 YNFKEQ. The CDR3 is CASSQEWDSYTF. The CDR3 coding sequence is TGTGCCAGCAGCCAAGAGTGGGACAGCTACACCTTC.

J is TRBJ2-3 and V is TRBV28; D gene uncertain. With 6 bases removed from V and 12 bases from J, the gap between germline ends came to 13 bases. The CDR3 totals 11 residues. CDR1 MDHEN and CDR2 SYDVKM come from the germline V gene. The CDR3 region is CASSPNRSQYF. CDR3 coding DNA: TGTGCCAGCAGCCCTAACCGCAGCCAGTATTTT.

The rearrangement uses TRBV7-8 and TRBJ1-1, with TRBD1 identical over 8 bases. The CDR3 is made up of 15 amino acids. Germline V gives CDR1 SGHVS, CDR2 FQNEAQ. V dropped 2 bases and J dropped 1; count of bases not matched to a gene: 3. The CDR3 DNA sequence: TGTGCCAGCAGCTTAAGACAGGGGAGGAACACTGAAGCTTTCTTT. It yields the protein CASSLRQGRNTEAFF.

This chain joins TRBV25-1 and TRBJ1-3; a weak D match, TRBD1 (5 bases). The CDR3 sequence is 15 residues long. Deletions cut 1 base from V and 4 bases from J, with 11 bases between. Germline V gene data show CDR1 as MGHDK and CDR2 as SYGVNS. CDR3 in DNA: TGTGCCAGCAGTGAATTAGGAGGGGTAGGAAACACCATATATTTT. Protein: CASSELGGVGNTIYF.

This chain joins TRBV25-1 and TRBJ2-3; D is unclear. Germline lookup yields CDR1 MGHDK and CDR2 SYGVNS. The CDR3 has 13 residues. Trimming took off 7 bases at V and 1 base at J, with 9 bases between the two ends. The CDR3 DNA is TGTGCCAGCACAAGACGGGGCACAGATACGCAGTATTTT. Translating gives CASTRRGTDTQYF.

V usage is TRBV6-4 and J usage is TRBJ1-5; 8 bases are a match to TRBD1. The CDR3 runs to 13 residues. With V trimmed by 6 bases and J by 11 bases, 9 bases remained unmatched. Germline CDR1 and CDR2: MRHNA and SNTAGT. Here the CDR3 reads CASSLTGVEAQHF. The CDR3 region has the DNA TGTGCCAGCAGCCTGACAGGGGTGGAGGCCCAGCATTTT.

The chain has TRBV6-6 and TRBJ1-1, with D possibly matching TRBD1 (5 bases). The V end was cut by 10 bases, the J end by 1 base, with 10 bases between. This CDR3 region has 12 residues. Per germline, CDR1 MNHNY and CDR2 SVGAGI (reference sequence). CDR3: CATSGGNTEAFF. In DNA form, the CDR3 reads TGTGCCACCTCCGGGGGGAACACTGAAGCTTTCTTT.

J is TRBJ2-7 and V is TRBV29-1; D tentatively fits TRBD1 or TRBD2 (5 bases each). The germline V and J ends were trimmed by 5 bases and 3 bases, with 14 bases remaining between them. This CDR3 is built from 13 residues. Germline CDR1 SQVTM, CDR2 ANQGSEA. Here the CDR3 reads CSVREGTLYEQYF. The CDR3 DNA reads TGCAGCGTTCGCGAGGGGACCCTCTACGAGCAGTACTTC.

The chain recombines TRBV2 with TRBJ2-5, with 7 nucleotides matching TRBD1. Germline CDR1 is SNHLY and CDR2 is FYNNEI. J gave up 5 bases and V 1 base, and 10 bases lay outside the gene matches. The CDR3 extends over 16 amino acids. As DNA, the CDR3 is TGTGCCAGCAGTGAAGGCAACAGGGGAATTTGGGAGACCCAGTACTTC. Translating it yields CASSEGNRGIWETQYF.

The chain recombines TRBV6-1 with TRBJ2-2; D is undetermined. The V gene lost 1 base and the J gene lost 5 bases, with 8 bases spanning the gap. Per the germline V gene, CDR1 is MNHNS and CDR2 is SASEGT. This CDR3 is built from 14 residues. The CDR3 bases are TGTGCCAGCAGTGAAGGCAGCATGACCGGGGAGCTGTTTTTT. It translates to CASSEGSMTGELFF.